The rows below give T cell receptor beta chains drawn from one sample of a study of beta chain features in type 1 diabetes. TCRdb's table, derived via immunoSEQ multiplex PCR, lists solely in-frame clones and lacks some. The sample contains about 360,000 clones, over 10% of which appear only once. Sequenced input: naive CD4+ T cells from blood. The receptors shown here come from a man younger than 30 in good health. Both conserved end residues are part of each CDR3.

length	V	J	CDR3
15	TRBV4-3	TRBJ1-6	CASSQSTGPDSPLHF
13	TRBV7-6	TRBJ1-2	CASSLPDSLSLAF
15	TRBV7-7	TRBJ2-1	CASSHGLAPPDEQFF
14	TRBV28	TRBJ1-4	CASSSGQVSEKLFF
15	TRBV28	TRBJ2-7	CASSLWGRDSYEQYF
13	TRBV19	TRBJ2-2	CASSRGNTGELFF
16	TRBV6-5	TRBJ2-3	CASSYSEGAGTDTQYF
13	TRBV29-1	TRBJ1-4	CSVAPRYNEKLFF
13	TRBV7-2	TRBJ1-1	CASSLGQGPEAFF
13	TRBV19	TRBJ1-1	CASSISGVGEAFF
14	TRBV28	TRBJ1-1	CASSLGLMNTEAFF
13	TRBV6-1	TRBJ1-6	CASSERSLRSLHF
11	TRBV30	TRBJ2-1	CAWSGGGEQFF
14	TRBV5-1	TRBJ2-7	CASSPKVSGYEQYF
13	TRBV28	TRBJ2-5	CAHVGGLGETQYF
14	TRBV6-5	TRBJ2-7	CASSPRTGTYEQYF
15	TRBV19	TRBJ2-1	CASSIGRDSWITQFF
11	TRBV29-1	TRBJ1-2	CSVFDYYGYTF
16	TRBV5-1	TRBJ2-3	CASSLGAGIGTDTQYF
14	TRBV7-2	TRBJ2-1	CASSLGGRDGTGFF
14	TRBV19	TRBJ2-5	CASTPGTSQETQYF
14	TRBV6-1	TRBJ2-7	CASSGQGGPYEQYF
15	TRBV7-8	TRBJ2-1	CASSPLGGNYNEQFF
17	TRBV4-2	TRBJ1-5	CASSQEIAGNSNQPQHF
16	TRBV5-1	TRBJ2-2	CASSFTGTGDTGELFF
14	TRBV7-6	TRBJ1-5	CASSLGRSGQPQHF
15	TRBV7-2	TRBJ2-2	CASSLVRGRYGELFF
11	TRBV11-2	TRBJ1-4	CASSLQIKLFF
15	TRBV28	TRBJ2-3	CASDGMSGREDTQYF
16	TRBV28	TRBJ2-2	CASSIPGHQNTGELFF
12	TRBV30	TRBJ1-5	CAWDTGAQPQHF
15	TRBV10-3	TRBJ2-3	CAISEQSVRTDTQYF
13	TRBV9	TRBJ2-2	CASSVSAIGELFF
18	TRBV7-9	TRBJ2-5	CASSSGEVAGGPRETQYF
13	TRBV6-1	TRBJ2-2	CASPEANTGELFF
15	TRBV28	TRBJ2-1	CASSSWGSLYNEQFF
16	TRBV18	TRBJ1-1	CASSPTGTGMNTEAFF
13	TRBV7-3	TRBJ2-5	CASSLEYRETQYF
15	TRBV9	TRBJ1-5	CASSIDGYSNQPQHF
12	TRBV2	TRBJ2-5	CASRTGTADQYF